A selection of T cell receptor beta chains follows, all from one sample in a study of Graves' ophthalmopathy and Graves' hyperthyroidism. TCRdb processed the multiplex PCR reads anew with MiXCR; each CDR3 protein has one entry. The sample has about 620,000 distinct CDR3 sequences, about 20% seen once. Sequenced material: peripheral blood. The receptors stem from a woman in her late teens or twenties with stable Graves' hyperthyroidism. Some clones in this sample may be carry-over from other donors' samples. CDR3s include the opening cysteine and the closing phenylalanine or tryptophan. A D gene is named only where the DNA matches it firmly. Size is stated for part of the rows, as once, few or many counts, or as a class when the clone is expanded.

V gene	J gene	D gene	clone size	CDR3 DNA	CDR3 protein
TRBV10-3	TRBJ2-5	TRBD2	many	TGTGCCATCAGCTCTAGCGGGCGGCAAGAGACCCAGTACTTC	CAISSSGRQETQYF
TRBV27	TRBJ1-2	NA	NA	TGTGCCAGCAGTTTATTCAGGCTAGGATATAACTATGGCTACACCTTC	CASSLFRLGYNYGYTF
TRBV7-2	TRBJ2-5	NA	NA	TGTGCCAGCAGCTTAAACAGGGTCGAGACCCAGTACTTC	CASSLNRVETQYF
TRBV12-3/TRBV12-4	TRBJ1-1	TRBD1	many	TGTGCCAGCAGACATGGACAGGGGGCGACAGCTTTCTTT	CASRHGQGATAFF
TRBV7-8	TRBJ2-2	TRBD2	NA	TGTGCCAGCAGCTTCAACAGACTAGCGGGGAGGATCGGGGAGCTGTTTTTT	CASSFNRLAGRIGELFF
TRBV28	TRBJ2-7	NA	few	TGTGCCAGCAGACAGAAGACAGTGCGCTCCTACGAGCAGTACTTC	CASRQKTVRSYEQYF
TRBV15	TRBJ2-7	NA	NA	TGTGCCACCAGCAGAGACCTCCTTGGCAGGATCTCCTACGAGCAGTACTTC	CATSRDLLGRISYEQYF
TRBV6-5	TRBJ2-7	NA	NA	TGTGCCAGCAGTTTGACAGGATGGGACGAGCAGTACTTC	CASSLTGWDEQYF
TRBV7-2	TRBJ2-7	TRBD2	many	TGTGCCAGCAGCGCCCTTAAGCGGGAGTTGGGCGAGCAGTACTTC	CASSALKRELGEQYF
TRBV5-1	TRBJ2-3	NA	NA	TGCGCCAGCAGCTCCACAGGACAACCTAGCACAGATACGCAGTATTTT	CASSSTGQPSTDTQYF
TRBV28	TRBJ2-7	TRBD2	NA	TGTGCCAGCAGTATACCCCGACTAGCGGGACCTCCCTCCGAGCAGTACTTC	CASSIPRLAGPPSEQYF
TRBV25-1	TRBJ2-7	TRBD2	many	TGTGCCAGCAGTGAATGGAGCCGGGGGGATCACTCCTACGAGCAGTACTTC	CASSEWSRGDHSYEQYF
TRBV4-1	TRBJ1-1	NA	many	TGCGCCAGCAGCCCCCGGACAGATGAAGCTTTCTTT	CASSPRTDEAFF
TRBV12-3/TRBV12-4	TRBJ1-2	NA	few	TGTGCCAGCAGCCCAACCGACAGCTGGAACTATGGCTACACCTTC	CASSPTDSWNYGYTF
TRBV7-8	TRBJ1-2	NA	few	TGTGCCAGCAGCTTAGTCACAGGCAACTATGGCTACACCTTC	CASSLVTGNYGYTF
TRBV6-1	TRBJ2-5	NA	many	TGTGCCAGCAGTGAACAAGGGGGGAACCAAGAGACCCAGTACTTC	CASSEQGGNQETQYF
TRBV14	TRBJ1-1	NA	few	TGTGCCAGCAGCCCCTTCTACGGGGGAACTGAAGCTTTCTTT	CASSPFYGGTEAFF
TRBV5-1	TRBJ2-5	NA	many	TGCGCCAGCAGCTTGGTCGTAACGTCCCAAGAGACCCAGTACTTC	CASSLVVTSQETQYF
TRBV19	TRBJ1-2	NA	many	TGTGCCAGTAGTATAGATCTTAGGGGACGACCCAACTTC	CASSIDLRGRPNF
TRBV28	TRBJ2-7	TRBD1	many	TGTGCCAGCAGTGTCCCGGGACAGGGGAACCCCTACGAGCAGTACTTC	CASSVPGQGNPYEQYF
TRBV11-1	TRBJ2-5	NA	many	TGTGCCAGCAGTCGCCGGACAGGGCGGGGGGAGACCCAGTACTTC	CASSRRTGRGETQYF
TRBV6-2/TRBV6-3	TRBJ1-2	TRBD1	many	TGTGCCAGCAGACTCCGGGACAGGGAATTTTACGGCTACACCTTC	CASRLRDREFYGYTF
TRBV20-1	TRBJ1-2	TRBD1	NA	TGCAGTGCTAGGGGAGGAGGGGGCAATGGCTACACCTTC	CSARGGGGNGYTF
TRBV12-3/TRBV12-4	TRBJ1-1	TRBD1	many	TGTGCCAGCAGTTCCATGACAGGGGTGGACACTGAAGCTTTCTTT	CASSSMTGVDTEAFF
TRBV28	TRBJ1-2	NA	many	TGTGCCAGCAGTTTCTTGGGGTCTAACTATGGCTACACCTTC	CASSFLGSNYGYTF
TRBV7-6	TRBJ1-6	TRBD1	many	TGTGCCAGCAGCCTCTCCGGGACAGGGGTGAATTCACCCCTCCACTTT	CASSLSGTGVNSPLHF
TRBV5-1	TRBJ2-7	TRBD2	many	TGCGCCAGCAGCTTGGATCCTAGCGGGGGCGAGCAGTACTTC	CASSLDPSGGEQYF
TRBV19	TRBJ1-1	NA	many	TGTGCCAGTGCTGACTATCGGAACACTGAAGCTTTCTTT	CASADYRNTEAFF
TRBV29-1	TRBJ2-5	NA	NA	TGCAGCGTCTTGGGGAGAGGAGAGACCCAGTACTTC	CSVLGRGETQYF